The present entry profiles one T cell receptor (beta chain) with its context. This record comes from a study of technical replicates of blood from a handful of donors. V lost 3 bases, J lost 3 bases, and 5 bases stayed unmatched. The CDR3 has 15 residues. From germline, CDR1 is SGHNT and CDR2 YENEEA. Profiling relied on immunoSEQ multiplex PCR, and the TCRdb table lists in-frame clones only, not all of them. The sample lists tens of thousands of clones, 96% occurring once. The chain joins TRBV11-3 to TRBJ2-7; TRBD1 aligns across 10 bases. This TCR came from a human donor in good health. What was sequenced was T cells isolated from PBMCs. Here the CDR3 reads CASSLRQGANYEQYF. CDR3 DNA sequence: TGTGCCAGCAGCTTGCGACAGGGGGCTAACTACGAGCAGTACTTC.